These T cell receptor beta chains were read from a single sample in a study of patients and donors after allogeneic stem cell transplantation. TCRdb ran MiXCR on the RT-PCR reads and lists one entry per CDR3 protein. The top ten clones hold approximately 26% of a sample with about 70,000 distinct CDR3 sequences, roughly 29% of them seen once. Sequenced sample: blood, either unsorted or a sorted T cell fraction (not recorded which). Receptors were obtained from a human donor who was either an allogeneic HSCT recipient or a stem cell or donor lymphocyte infusion donor (not recorded which). It is not recorded whose cells these are; they may come from a transplant donor. CDR3s include the opening cysteine and the closing phenylalanine or tryptophan. A D gene is named only where the DNA matches it firmly. Some rows have no size entry. The others give once, few or many, or a class for an expanded clone.

j_gene: TRBJ1-2; v_gene: TRBV19; abundance: .; d_gene: .; CDR3aa: CASSDPRGASYGYTF; CDR3nt: TGTGCCAGTAGTGATCCGCGAGGGGCTAGCTATGGCTACACCTTC
j_gene: TRBJ1-2; v_gene: TRBV7-3; abundance: .; d_gene: .; CDR3aa: CASSLDAGSYGYTF; CDR3nt: TGTGCCAGCAGCCTAGACGCAGGGTCCTATGGCTACACCTTC
j_gene: TRBJ1-6; v_gene: TRBV4-1; abundance: .; d_gene: TRBD1; CDR3aa: CASSQDKQGFSPLHF; CDR3nt: TGCGCCAGCAGCCAAGACAAACAGGGGTTTTCACCCCTCCACTTT
j_gene: TRBJ2-1; v_gene: TRBV5-1; abundance: few; d_gene: .; CDR3aa: CASSFNLYNEQFF; CDR3nt: TGCGCCAGCAGCTTCAATCTCTACAATGAGCAGTTCTTC
j_gene: TRBJ2-1; v_gene: TRBV12-3/TRBV12-4; abundance: .; d_gene: TRBD1; CDR3aa: CASSLGTGEHNEQFF; CDR3nt: TGTGCCAGCAGCCTAGGGACAGGGGAACACAATGAGCAGTTCTTC
j_gene: TRBJ2-7; v_gene: TRBV18; abundance: few; d_gene: .; CDR3aa: CASSRITQGVGEQYF; CDR3nt: TGTGCCAGCTCCCGTATAACACAGGGAGTTGGCGAGCAGTACTTC
j_gene: TRBJ2-3; v_gene: TRBV20-1; abundance: .; d_gene: .; CDR3aa: CSAPQVWSTDTQYF; CDR3nt: TGCAGTGCTCCCCAAGTATGGAGCACAGATACGCAGTATTTT
j_gene: TRBJ2-1; v_gene: TRBV11-2; abundance: .; d_gene: TRBD2; CDR3aa: CATHDGRAPYNEQFF; CDR3nt: TGTGCCACCCATGACGGGAGGGCCCCCTACAATGAGCAGTTCTTC
j_gene: TRBJ1-1; v_gene: TRBV7-9; abundance: medium-sized; d_gene: TRBD1; CDR3aa: CASSPGTGWDTEAFF; CDR3nt: TGTGCCAGCAGCCCCGGGACAGGGTGGGACACTGAAGCTTTCTTT
j_gene: TRBJ2-3; v_gene: TRBV12-3/TRBV12-4; abundance: few; d_gene: TRBD2; CDR3aa: CASSLGLAGVGDTQYF; CDR3nt: TGTGCCAGCAGCCTCGGACTAGCGGGAGTTGGAGATACGCAGTATTTT
j_gene: TRBJ1-2; v_gene: TRBV5-1; abundance: few; d_gene: TRBD1; CDR3aa: CASSLGQGAQGYTF; CDR3nt: TGCGCCAGCAGCTTGGGACAGGGGGCTCAGGGCTACACCTTC
j_gene: TRBJ1-5; v_gene: TRBV5-8; abundance: few; d_gene: TRBD1; CDR3aa: CASSPGTAFNQPQHF; CDR3nt: TGTGCCAGCAGCCCCGGGACAGCTTTCAATCAGCCCCAGCATTTT
j_gene: TRBJ1-1; v_gene: TRBV5-6; abundance: few; d_gene: .; CDR3aa: CASTLRWGGVDTEAFF; CDR3nt: TGTGCCAGCACCTTGAGATGGGGGGGAGTAGACACTGAAGCTTTCTTT
j_gene: TRBJ2-2; v_gene: TRBV6-5; abundance: medium-sized; d_gene: .; CDR3aa: CASSSGARFGELFF; CDR3nt: TGTGCCAGCAGCTCCGGGGCTAGATTCGGGGAGCTGTTTTTT
j_gene: TRBJ1-1; v_gene: TRBV6-5; abundance: few; d_gene: .; CDR3aa: CASSYDPSNTEAFF; CDR3nt: TGTGCCAGCAGCTACGACCCTTCCAACACTGAAGCTTTCTTT
j_gene: TRBJ2-3; v_gene: TRBV7-9; abundance: .; d_gene: .; CDR3aa: CASSSFAGRLFHTQYF; CDR3nt: TGTGCCAGCAGCTCATTCGCGGGTCGATTGTTTCATACGCAGTATTTT
j_gene: TRBJ2-1; v_gene: TRBV27; abundance: .; d_gene: .; CDR3aa: CASSLLVRTLNEQFF; CDR3nt: TGTGCCAGCAGTTTATTGGTCAGGACGCTCAATGAGCAGTTCTTC
j_gene: TRBJ1-4; v_gene: TRBV4-3; abundance: .; d_gene: .; CDR3aa: CASSQDHRATEKLFF; CDR3nt: TGCGCCAGCAGCCAAGATCACAGGGCAACTGAAAAACTGTTTTTT
j_gene: TRBJ1-4; v_gene: TRBV12-3/TRBV12-4; abundance: .; d_gene: TRBD1; CDR3aa: CASSLATSGTGREKLFF; CDR3nt: TGTGCCAGCAGTTTGGCTACCTCCGGGACAGGGCGGGAAAAACTGTTTTTT
j_gene: TRBJ2-4; v_gene: TRBV20-1; abundance: .; d_gene: TRBD1; CDR3aa: CSASLQGAKNIQYF; CDR3nt: TGCAGTGCTAGCCTACAGGGGGCCAAAAACATTCAGTACTTC
j_gene: TRBJ2-1; v_gene: TRBV6-5; abundance: few; d_gene: TRBD1; CDR3aa: CASRGQGNNEQFF; CDR3nt: TGTGCCAGCAGGGGACAGGGAAACAATGAGCAGTTCTTC
j_gene: TRBJ2-5; v_gene: TRBV20-1; abundance: .; d_gene: .; CDR3aa: CSARDSRIQETQYF; CDR3nt: TGCAGTGCTAGAGATTCAAGGATCCAAGAGACCCAGTACTTC
j_gene: TRBJ2-2; v_gene: TRBV7-2; abundance: few; d_gene: TRBD1; CDR3aa: CASSLSTGGTGELFF; CDR3nt: TGTGCCAGCAGCTTATCGACAGGGGGGACCGGGGAGCTGTTTTTT
j_gene: TRBJ2-7; v_gene: TRBV7-6; abundance: .; d_gene: .; CDR3aa: CASSLEAWGYEQYF; CDR3nt: TGTGCCAGCAGCTTAGAAGCATGGGGATACGAGCAGTACTTC
j_gene: TRBJ1-3; v_gene: TRBV9; abundance: .; d_gene: .; CDR3aa: CASSVGGSSGNTIYF; CDR3nt: TGTGCCAGCAGCGTAGGAGGGAGCTCTGGAAACACCATATATTTT
j_gene: TRBJ2-5; v_gene: TRBV29-1; abundance: .; d_gene: .; CDR3aa: CSVVLGETQYF; CDR3nt: TGCAGCGTTGTATTGGGGGAGACCCAGTACTTC
j_gene: TRBJ1-5; v_gene: TRBV29-1; abundance: .; d_gene: .; CDR3aa: CSVEDGQNQRQHF; CDR3nt: TGCAGCGTTGAAGACGGACAGAATCAGCGCCAGCATTTT
j_gene: TRBJ2-1; v_gene: TRBV15; abundance: .; d_gene: TRBD2; CDR3aa: CATSRILAGGEQFF; CDR3nt: TGTGCCACCAGCAGAATTCTAGCGGGCGGTGAGCAGTTCTTC
j_gene: TRBJ2-1; v_gene: TRBV20-1; abundance: few; d_gene: TRBD2; CDR3aa: CSAFLPGLAGVNEQFF; CDR3nt: TGCAGTGCTTTTCTGCCGGGACTAGCGGGAGTCAATGAGCAGTTCTTC
j_gene: TRBJ1-6; v_gene: TRBV6-1; abundance: many; d_gene: .; CDR3aa: CASSEARELYNSPLHF; CDR3nt: TGTGCCAGCAGTGAAGCTCGGGAACTCTATAATTCACCCCTCCACTTT
j_gene: TRBJ1-4; v_gene: TRBV12-3/TRBV12-4; abundance: .; d_gene: .; CDR3aa: CASRGTGTGNEKLFF; CDR3nt: TGTGCCAGCAGGGGAACAGGGACGGGTAATGAAAAACTGTTTTTT
j_gene: TRBJ1-2; v_gene: TRBV11-2; abundance: .; d_gene: .; CDR3aa: CASSPMAATIYGYTF; CDR3nt: TGTGCCAGCAGCCCCATGGCGGCTACGATCTATGGCTACACCTTC
j_gene: TRBJ1-4; v_gene: TRBV12-3/TRBV12-4; abundance: .; d_gene: .; CDR3aa: CASSLQNEKLFF; CDR3nt: TGTGCCAGCAGTTTACAAAATGAAAAACTGTTTTTT
j_gene: TRBJ2-1; v_gene: TRBV27; abundance: .; d_gene: .; CDR3aa: CASSFTRSDEQFF; CDR3nt: TGTGCCAGCAGTTTCACTAGATCCGATGAGCAGTTCTTC
j_gene: TRBJ2-1; v_gene: TRBV12-5; abundance: .; d_gene: .; CDR3aa: CASGLGPGYSYNEQFF; CDR3nt: TGTGCTAGTGGTTTAGGGCCTGGGTACTCCTACAATGAGCAGTTCTTC